Below, one T cell receptor beta chain is given with its context. The CDR3 contains 17 residues. J was trimmed by 5 bases and V by 0 bases; bases with no gene match: 8. The V gene's germline CDR1 is SGDLS and CDR2 YYNGEE. The data are from a study of cytomegalovirus exposure and HLA in healthy donors. Overall study context: Earlier work reported approximately 110 million unique TCR beta sequences from about 179 million T cells.

60 Vbeta and 13 Jbeta primers were used in PCR. Sequenced by immunoSEQ multiplex PCR; TCRdb stores in-frame clones only, minus some. Seen here are 100,000 to 150,000 clones, more than 75% observed once, and the top ten hold 3% to 4.5%. The gene calls are TRBV9 and TRBJ1-6, with TRBD1 matching 7 bases. This receptor was taken from a man aged 40-50 years in good health and CMV-seronegative. Input material: PBMCs. The CDR3 sequence is CASSVGVGQADNSPLHF. In DNA, the CDR3 is TGTGCCAGCAGCGTAGGCGTCGGACAGGCTGATAATTCACCCCTCCACTTT.